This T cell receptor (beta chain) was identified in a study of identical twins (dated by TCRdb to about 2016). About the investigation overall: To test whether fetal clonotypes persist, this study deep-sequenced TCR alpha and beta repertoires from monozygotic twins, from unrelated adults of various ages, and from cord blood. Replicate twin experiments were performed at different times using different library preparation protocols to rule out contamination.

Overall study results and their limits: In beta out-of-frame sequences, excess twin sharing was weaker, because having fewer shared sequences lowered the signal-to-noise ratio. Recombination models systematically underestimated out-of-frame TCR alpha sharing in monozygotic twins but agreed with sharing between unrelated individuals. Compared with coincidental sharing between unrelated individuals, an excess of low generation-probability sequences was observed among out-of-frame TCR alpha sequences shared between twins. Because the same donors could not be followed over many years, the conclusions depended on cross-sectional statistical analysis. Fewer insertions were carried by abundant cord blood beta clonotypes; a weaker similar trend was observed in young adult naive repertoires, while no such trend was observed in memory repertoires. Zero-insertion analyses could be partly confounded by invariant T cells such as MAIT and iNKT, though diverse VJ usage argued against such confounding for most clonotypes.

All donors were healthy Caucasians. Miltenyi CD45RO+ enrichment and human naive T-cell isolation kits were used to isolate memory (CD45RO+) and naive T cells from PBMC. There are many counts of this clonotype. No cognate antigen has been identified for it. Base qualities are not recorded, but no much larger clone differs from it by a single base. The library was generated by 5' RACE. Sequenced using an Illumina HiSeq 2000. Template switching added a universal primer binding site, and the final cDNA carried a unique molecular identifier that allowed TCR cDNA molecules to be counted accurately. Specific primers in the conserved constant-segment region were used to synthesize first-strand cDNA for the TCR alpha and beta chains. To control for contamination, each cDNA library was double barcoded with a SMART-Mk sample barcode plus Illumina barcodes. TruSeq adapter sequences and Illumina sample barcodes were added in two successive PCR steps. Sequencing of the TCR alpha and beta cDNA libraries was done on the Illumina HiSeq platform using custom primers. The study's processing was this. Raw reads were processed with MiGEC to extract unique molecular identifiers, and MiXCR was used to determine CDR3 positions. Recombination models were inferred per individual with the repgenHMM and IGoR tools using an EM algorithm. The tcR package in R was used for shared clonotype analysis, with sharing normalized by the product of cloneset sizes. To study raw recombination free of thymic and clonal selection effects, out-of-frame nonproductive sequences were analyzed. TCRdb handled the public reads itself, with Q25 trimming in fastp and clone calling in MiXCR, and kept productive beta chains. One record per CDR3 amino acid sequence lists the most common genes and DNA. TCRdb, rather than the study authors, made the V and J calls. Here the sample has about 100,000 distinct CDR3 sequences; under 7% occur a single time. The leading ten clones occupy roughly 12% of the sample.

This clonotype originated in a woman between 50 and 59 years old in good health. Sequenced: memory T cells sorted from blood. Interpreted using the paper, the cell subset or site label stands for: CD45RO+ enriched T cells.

The CDR3 protein: CASSPGTGFGELFF. Read as DNA, the sequence is TGTGCCAGCAGTCCCGGGACAGGGTTCGGGGAGCTGTTTTTT. Recombination connected TRBV12-3 or TRBV12-4 to TRBJ2-2, with 9 junctional bases fitting TRBD1. Including cysteine and phenylalanine, the CDR3 has 14 amino acids. The DNA shown is the 42-base CDR3, in frame from base 1. Trimming removed 5 bases from V and 7 bases from J; the gene matches leave 5 bases unexplained.